These T cell receptor beta chains were read from a single sample in a study of T cells after yellow fever vaccination. TCRdb used MiXCR to reprocess the 5' RACE reads, holding one entry per CDR3 protein. Here the sample spans some 600,000 distinct CDR3 sequences, 12% being singletons. The sample consisted of PBMCs, taken on the day of the yellow fever booster vaccination. The source is a young man who received the YFV17D yellow fever vaccine. Each CDR3 is given with its conserved first and last residue. D genes are given only for firm matches. Size values are once, few and many counts, or a class for expanded clones, and some rows have none.

>-|14|TRBJ1-5|few|TRBV12-3/TRBV12-4
CASSNWLGNQPQHF
TGTGCCAGCTCAAACTGGTTGGGAAATCAGCCCCAGCATTTT
>-|14|TRBJ1-2|many|TRBV10-3
CAISESPENYGYTF
TGTGCCATCAGTGAGTCTCCAGAAAACTATGGCTACACCTTC
>TRBD1|15|TRBJ2-3|few|TRBV12-3/TRBV12-4
CASSLRTGATDTQYF
TGTGCCAGCAGTTTAAGGACAGGCGCCACAGATACGCAGTATTTT
>-|14|TRBJ2-7|many|TRBV30
CAWKRAGGSYEQYF
TGTGCCTGGAAGCGGGCAGGGGGCTCCTACGAGCAGTACTTC
>-|13|TRBJ2-5|-|TRBV29-1
CSVEYRPGETQYF
TGCAGCGTTGAATATCGGCCAGGGGAGACCCAGTACTTC
>-|14|TRBJ2-2|few|TRBV27
CASSEQRYTGELFF
TGTGCCAGCAGTGAACAAAGATACACCGGGGAGCTGTTTTTT
>-|16|TRBJ2-3|-|TRBV9
CASSLSGSAPTDTQYF
TGTGCCAGCAGCCTTAGCGGATCAGCTCCCACAGATACGCAGTATTTT
>-|14|TRBJ2-4|many|TRBV5-1
CASSPRQVRDIQYF
TGCGCCAGCAGCCCAAGACAGGTGCGAGACATTCAGTACTTC
>-|14|TRBJ1-2|many|TRBV7-9
CASSLGGLRDGYTF
TGTGCCAGCAGCTTAGGGGGGCTTCGAGATGGCTACACCTTC
>-|16|TRBJ2-3|-|TRBV27
CASSLLPGAGTDTQYF
TGTGCCAGCAGTTTATTGCCGGGAGCAGGGACAGATACGCAGTATTTT
>-|12|TRBJ2-1|few|TRBV20-1
CSARRQVVEQFF
TGCAGTGCTAGACGACAGGTTGTTGAGCAGTTCTTC
>-|14|TRBJ2-5|-|TRBV30
CAWTPGPGWETQYF
TGTGCCTGGACCCCCGGGCCCGGGTGGGAGACCCAGTACTTC
>-|16|TRBJ2-1|few|TRBV11-3
CASSHGASTKNNEQFF
TGTGCCAGCAGCCACGGGGCGAGTACAAAAAACAATGAGCAGTTCTTC
>TRBD1|12|TRBJ2-7|-|TRBV6-2/TRBV6-3
CASWDRSYEQYF
TGTGCCAGCTGGGACAGGAGCTACGAGCAGTACTTC
>-|16|TRBJ2-5|-|TRBV7-7
CASSSTGTVGAETQYF
TGTGCTAGCAGCTCGACGGGGACCGTAGGGGCAGAGACCCAGTACTTC
>-|15|TRBJ1-3|few|TRBV30
CAWSGLGGSGNTIYF
TGTGCCTGGAGTGGTCTGGGAGGCTCTGGAAACACCATATATTTT
>TRBD2|15|TRBJ2-1|many|TRBV11-2
CASSLTSGLYNEQFF
TGTGCCAGCAGCTTAACTAGCGGCTTATACAATGAGCAGTTCTTC
>-|13|TRBJ1-1|-|TRBV7-9
CASSHDGNTEAFF
TGTGCCAGCAGCCACGACGGGAACACTGAAGCTTTCTTT
>-|13|TRBJ2-5|-|TRBV4-1
CASSLDGSVTQYF
TGCGCCAGCAGCCTGGACGGCTCGGTGACCCAGTACTTC
>TRBD2|15|TRBJ2-7|many|TRBV20-1
CSARSDGAGRYEQYF
TGCAGTGCTAGATCGGACGGAGCGGGACGTTACGAGCAGTACTTC
>-|16|TRBJ2-3|few|TRBV12-3/TRBV12-4
CASIRDGGSGTDTQYF
TGTGCCAGCATTAGAGATGGGGGATCAGGCACAGATACGCAGTATTTT
>TRBD1|17|TRBJ1-4|few|TRBV15
CATSPGTGGVRSEKLFF
TGTGCCACCAGCCCAGGGACAGGGGGCGTCCGGAGTGAAAAACTGTTTTTT
>-|18|TRBJ1-1|-|TRBV7-3
CASSLSVPRTALNTEAFF
TGTGCCAGCAGCTTATCGGTACCTAGGACGGCTTTGAACACTGAAGCTTTCTTT
>-|15|TRBJ2-6|few|TRBV6-1
CASSPMHAGANVLTF
TGTGCCAGCAGTCCCATGCATGCTGGGGCCAACGTCCTGACTTTC
>-|16|TRBJ2-2|-|TRBV12-3/TRBV12-4
CASSFGLELNTGELFF
TGTGCCAGCAGTTTCGGCTTGGAACTGAACACCGGGGAGCTGTTTTTT
>-|14|TRBJ2-5|-|TRBV7-9
CASSLVGVAETQYF
TGTGCCAGCAGCTTAGTAGGAGTAGCGGAGACCCAGTACTTC
>TRBD2|16|TRBJ2-3|-|TRBV20-1
CSARDLTSGSGDTQYF
TGCAGTGCTAGAGATCTGACTAGCGGGAGTGGAGATACGCAGTATTTT
>TRBD2|13|TRBJ2-7|few|TRBV5-1
CASSGSGGYEQYF
TGCGCCAGCAGCGGTAGCGGGGGGTACGAGCAGTACTTC
>TRBD2|16|TRBJ2-1|few|TRBV6-5
CASSYSAGDGPNEQFF
TGTGCCAGCAGTTACAGCGCGGGAGACGGCCCCAATGAGCAGTTCTTC
>-|13|TRBJ2-7|-|TRBV15
CATSLRDTPEQYF
TGTGCCACCAGCTTGCGGGACACCCCCGAGCAGTACTTC
>-|16|TRBJ1-6|-|TRBV4-3
CASSLRVGVGNSPLHF
TGCGCCAGCAGCCTACGGGTCGGGGTTGGTAATTCACCCCTCCACTTT
>-|14|TRBJ1-4|many|TRBV7-2
CASSLVSGNEKLFF
TGTGCCAGCAGCTTAGTTTCCGGGAATGAAAAACTGTTTTTT
>TRBD2|16|TRBJ2-4|-|TRBV7-2
CASSLVLAGAQDIQYF
TGTGCCAGCAGCTTAGTACTAGCGGGAGCACAAGACATTCAGTACTTC
>-|15|TRBJ1-1|few|TRBV7-2
CASSLVTDLTELAFF
TGTGCCAGCAGCTTAGTCACAGACCTGACTGAGTTAGCTTTCTTT
>-|12|TRBJ2-1|many|TRBV5-1
CASSLEFNEQFF
TGCGCCAGCAGCCTTGAGTTCAATGAGCAGTTCTTC
>-|15|TRBJ2-3|many|TRBV29-1
CSVEVLPELTDTQYF
TGCAGCGTTGAAGTCCTCCCGGAGCTGACAGATACGCAGTATTTT
>-|11|TRBJ1-1|-|TRBV5-8
CASTTLGPLVF
TGTGCCAGCACCACTCTGGGACCCCTGGTCTTT
>-|15|TRBJ2-7|few|TRBV6-5
CASSRLGTGAYEQYF
TGTGCCAGCAGTCGACTCGGGACTGGAGCCTACGAGCAGTACTTC
>TRBD2|15|TRBJ2-7|-|TRBV4-2
CASSHYSGPTYEQYF
TGTGCCAGCAGCCACTATAGCGGGCCGACCTACGAGCAGTACTTC
>-|12|TRBJ1-1|-|TRBV6-5
CASRGSVTEAFF
TGTGCCAGCAGGGGATCAGTCACTGAAGCTTTCTTT
>TRBD2|12|TRBJ2-5|few|TRBV20-1
CSAARTGGTQYF
TGCAGTGCTGCCCGGACGGGGGGGACCCAGTACTTC
>-|15|TRBJ2-5|-|TRBV6-5
CASSYSRSGQETQYF
TGTGCCAGCAGTTACTCGCGGAGCGGCCAAGAGACCCAGTACTTC
>TRBD2|14|TRBJ2-5|-|TRBV20-1
CSVVTSGRAETQYF
TGCAGTGTCGTGACTAGCGGGAGGGCAGAGACCCAGTACTTC
>TRBD1|15|TRBJ2-7|few|TRBV6-5
CASSYSTGGAYEQYF
TGTGCCAGCAGTTACTCGACAGGGGGGGCCTACGAGCAGTACTTC
>TRBD1|15|TRBJ2-1|few|TRBV6-1
CASTAPGQVVSEQFF
TGTGCCAGCACCGCACCGGGACAGGTCGTTAGTGAGCAGTTCTTC
>-|15|TRBJ2-1|-|TRBV5-1
CASSANPGVGNEQFF
TGCGCCAGCAGCGCAAACCCAGGGGTCGGAAATGAGCAGTTCTTC
>-|15|TRBJ2-1|few|TRBV10-3
CAISDIGGGRNEQFF
TGTGCCATCAGTGATATAGGGGGAGGTCGCAATGAGCAGTTCTTC
>TRBD2|16|TRBJ2-7|few|TRBV13
CASSLKGLAGFREQYF
TGTGCCAGCAGCCTAAAAGGACTAGCGGGATTCCGCGAGCAGTACTTC
>-|15|TRBJ2-7|many|TRBV5-1
CASSHLDGSSYEQYF
TGCGCCAGCAGCCATTTGGACGGAAGCTCCTACGAGCAGTACTTC
>TRBD2|16|TRBJ2-3|-|TRBV7-9
CASSPISGRSADTQYF
TGTGCCAGCAGCCCTATTAGCGGGAGATCGGCAGATACGCAGTATTTT
>-|18|TRBJ1-5|few|TRBV11-1
CASSFDPIVGASNQPQHF
TGTGCCAGCAGCTTTGACCCGATTGTGGGGGCTTCAAATCAGCCCCAGCATTTT
>-|13|TRBJ2-3|-|TRBV7-2
CASNEPPTDTQYF
TGTGCCAGCAATGAGCCACCCACAGATACGCAGTATTTT
>-|11|TRBJ1-5|once|TRBV18
CASSPGGPQHF
TGTGCCAGCTCACCTGGGGGCCCCCAGCATTTT
>-|16|TRBJ2-7|-|TRBV5-6
CASSLSPGTQAYEQYF
TGTGCCAGCAGCTTGTCCCCCGGGACCCAAGCCTACGAGCAGTACTTC
>-|12|TRBJ2-4|few|TRBV6-2/TRBV6-3
CASSYDVSIQYF
TGTGCCAGCAGTTACGACGTCAGCATTCAGTACTTC
>-|15|TRBJ1-1|-|TRBV18
CASSPPGGRIYEAFF
TGTGCCAGCTCACCACCGGGAGGGAGGATCTATGAAGCTTTCTTT
>-|16|TRBJ2-3|-|TRBV20-1
CSARGPGLSRSDTQYF
TGCAGTGCTAGAGGGCCTGGACTAAGCCGGTCAGATACGCAGTATTTT
>-|15|TRBJ2-7|-|TRBV27
CASSLLGLVGYEQYF
TGTGCCAGCAGTTTGCTCGGGCTAGTAGGCTACGAGCAGTACTTC